This T cell receptor (beta chain) derives from a study of molecular identifiers for immune sequencing clone quantification. This clonotype was seen at least ten times. The CDR3 extends over 15 amino acids. The germline V and J ends were trimmed by 1 base and 4 bases, with 11 bases remaining between them. Germline V gene data show CDR1 as SGHTA and CDR2 as FQGNSA. TCRdb redid the calling of the PCR reads with MiXCR, one entry per CDR3 protein. The table includes about half a million distinct CDR3 sequences, roughly 23% detected once. The material sequenced was naive CD8+ T cells from blood, with Jurkat cell RNA spiked in. Sample subset: FACS-sorted CD8+CD4-CCR7+CD45RA+ naive T cells. This receptor was obtained from a human donor in good health. Some libraries in this study had Jurkat cell RNA spiked in. The J gene is TRBJ1-3, the V gene TRBV7-2; D is undetermined. The CDR3 sequence: CASSLDDVKGNTIYF. The CDR3 nucleotides read TGTGCCAGCAGCTTAGACGACGTAAAAGGAAACACCATATATTTT.